Shown below are 29 T cell receptor beta chains from a single sample sequenced in a study of monozygotic twins with inflammatory bowel disease. TCRdb re-analyzed the 5' RACE reads; it lists each CDR3 protein once, without DNA. Found here are about 300,000 distinct CDR3 sequences; the top ten clones hold roughly 5.8%. The specimen sequenced was blood. The origin of the receptors is a human donor with ulcerative colitis or Crohn's disease, or a healthy co-twin of an affected twin (not recorded which).

V gene TRBV7-2 combines with J gene TRBJ2-1; TCRdb's D gene call, TRBD1, goes unchecked for lack of DNA. The CDR3 is made up of 15 amino acids. Germline V lookup: CDR1 SGHTA, CDR2 FQGNSA. CDR3 residues: CASNSFGTAYNEQFF.

The gene calls are TRBV3-1 and TRBJ2-1. Per the germline V gene, CDR1 is LGHDT and CDR2 is YNNKEL (reference sequence). The CDR3 has 12 residues. This chain's CDR3 is CASSQVVLEQFF.

The chain employs TRBV4-1 and TRBJ2-1; TCRdb's D call, TRBD1, is unchecked because there is no DNA. Germline lookup yields CDR1 MGHRA and CDR2 YSYEKL. CDR3 size: 17 residues. This CDR3 reads CASSQVAWRGLLNEQFF.

The J gene is TRBJ2-3, the V gene TRBV4-3; TCRdb selects TRBD1, and the lack of DNA leaves this call unchecked. The CDR3 is 17 residues long. Germline V lookup: CDR1 LGHNA, CDR2 YSLEER. The CDR3 reads CASSQQIPGQGTDTQYF.

CDR3 sequence: CASSPILAGTGETQYF. The chain joins TRBV7-9 to TRBJ2-5; the TCRdb call, TRBD2, lacks DNA for checking. Germline V gives CDR1 SEHNR, CDR2 FQNEAQ (reference sequence). CDR3 size: 16 residues.

The genes are TRBV7-2 and TRBJ2-5; TCRdb outputs TRBD1, but without DNA this stays unchecked. This CDR3 comprises 13 residues. Germline-derived CDR1 and CDR2 are SGHTA and FQGNSA. The CDR3 spells CASSHDRGETQYF. The entire variable domain, with the rest obtained from reference TRBV7-2 and TRBJ2-5, is as follows: GAGVSQSPSNKVTEKGKDVELRCDPISGHTALYWYRQSLGQGLEFLIYFQGNSAPDKSGLPSDRFSAERTGGSVSTLTIQRTQQEDSAVYLCASSHDRGETQYFGPGTRLLVL.

The rearrangement links TRBV6-2 or TRBV6-3 to TRBJ2-7; the D call of TRBD1 rests on TCRdb alone, since no DNA is present to check it. The CDR3 contains 14 residues. Germline lookup yields CDR1 MNHEY and CDR2 SVGEGT. This CDR3 is CASSPGTLRDEQYF.

The gene calls are TRBV6-6 and TRBJ2-3; TCRdb calls TRBD1, which cannot be checked without DNA. Germline V gene data show CDR1 as MNHNY and CDR2 as SVGAGI (reference sequence). The length of the CDR3 is 13 residues. This CDR3 is CASTRGFTDTQYF.

The chain is built from TRBV9 and TRBJ1-1. Germline assignment: CDR1 SGDLS and CDR2 YYNGEE. The CDR3 length is 12 residues. CDR3 protein: CASRAYLGEAFF.

The chain couples TRBV5-4 to TRBJ2-4; the TCRdb call, TRBD2, lacks DNA for checking. The CDR3 length is 18 residues. From germline, CDR1 is SGHNT and CDR2 YYREEE (reference sequence). The chain's CDR3 is CASSHGTSGVAVKNIQYF.

This chain connects TRBV12-3 or TRBV12-4 to TRBJ2-2; the D call of TRBD1 rests on TCRdb alone, since no DNA is present to check it. CDR3 length equals 15 residues. CDR3 loop: CASIQQMTGTGELFF.

J is TRBJ2-1 and V is TRBV20-1; checking the TCRdb D call of TRBD2 is not possible without DNA. The CDR3 consists of 14 residues. The germline V gene has CDR1 DFQATT and CDR2 SNEGSKA (reference sequence). CDR3 sequence reads: CSATTSGVYNEQFF.

The V and J genes are TRBV5-1 and TRBJ1-1. The CDR3 extends over 14 amino acids. Germline V gives CDR1 SGHRS, CDR2 YFSETQ. The CDR3 here is CASSLGSGNTEAFF.

V and J are TRBV20-1 and TRBJ2-3; the TCRdb D gene call, TRBD2, has no DNA to confirm it. The CDR3 sequence is 15 residues long. Germline V gives CDR1 DFQATT, CDR2 SNEGSKA (reference sequence). The CDR3 loop reads CSAHLAGGGTDTQYF.

The chain combines TRBV7-2 with TRBJ2-3; absent DNA, TCRdb's TRBD1 call cannot be checked. Germline lookup yields CDR1 SGHTA and CDR2 FQGNSA. This CDR3 spans 15 amino acids. CDR3 in amino acids: CASSLVTGITDTQYF.

CDR3 region: CASSWRRGSKQPQHF. This rearrangement joins TRBV6-2 or TRBV6-3 to TRBJ1-5. CDR3 length equals 15 residues. Germline assignment: CDR1 MNHEY and CDR2 SVGEGT.

The chain carries TRBV5-6 and TRBJ2-2. The CDR3 sequence is 14 residues long. Germline V gene data show CDR1 as SGHDT and CDR2 as YYEEEE. CDR3 amino acids: CASSPVLSTGELFF.

V is TRBV9 and J is TRBJ2-1; TCRdb names TRBD1, which stays unverified in the absence of DNA. Germline loops: CDR1 SGDLS, CDR2 YYNGEE. CDR3 length: 15 amino acids. The CDR3 here is CASSLTGQSNNEQFF.

The V call is TRBV7-9, the J call TRBJ2-2. This CDR3 comprises 13 residues. Germline-derived CDR1 and CDR2 are SEHNR and FQNEAQ (reference sequence). The CDR3: CASSPEDTGELFF.

The chain links TRBV5-1 to TRBJ2-1; TCRdb designates TRBD2, a call that cannot be tested without DNA. Germline CDR1 is SGHRS and CDR2 is YFSETQ. The CDR3 contains 15 residues. The CDR3 sequence is CASSFSSGRADEQFF.

The J gene is TRBJ1-5, the V gene TRBV7-9; the D call of TRBD1 rests on TCRdb alone, since no DNA is present to check it. Germline CDR1 and CDR2: SEHNR and FQNEAQ (reference sequence). The CDR3 contains 16 residues. CDR3 protein: CASSLMAGGTNQPQHF.

V is TRBV15 and J is TRBJ2-7. The CDR3 loop spans 16 amino acids. Germline CDR1 and CDR2: LNHNV and YYDKDF (reference sequence). CDR3 amino acids: CATSRDLESGTYEQYF.

The chain couples TRBV7-9 to TRBJ2-7; there is no DNA to check the TCRdb D call of TRBD1. This CDR3 has 14 residues. Germline values: CDR1 SEHNR, CDR2 FQNEAQ (reference sequence). Here the CDR3 reads CASSLGQGLTAQYF.

The chain recombines TRBV20-1 with TRBJ2-2; as DNA is missing, the TRBD1 call by TCRdb cannot be tested. Germline CDR1 and CDR2: DFQATT and SNEGSKA (reference sequence). This CDR3 comprises 20 residues. The chain's CDR3 is CSARDAQDLRLHANTGELFF.

The V gene is TRBV20-1, the J gene TRBJ2-1. This CDR3 is 14 amino acids long. The germline V gene encodes CDR1 DFQATT and CDR2 SNEGSKA (reference sequence). The CDR3 spells CSATTGSSYNEQFF.

The chain is built from TRBV5-6 and TRBJ1-2. There are 16 residues in the CDR3. Per germline, CDR1 SGHDT and CDR2 YYEEEE. Here the CDR3 reads CASSLISRETNYGYTF.

The rearrangement uses TRBV27 and TRBJ2-7. The CDR3 runs to 13 residues. Germline V gene sequence: CDR1 MNHEY, CDR2 SMNVEV (reference sequence). The CDR3 spells CASSFSGASEQYF.

The CDR3 loop is CASSAQGAQGGQPQHF. The chain has TRBV7-2 and TRBJ1-5; with no DNA, the TCRdb D assignment of TRBD1 cannot be verified. The CDR3 runs 16 residues. Per germline, CDR1 SGHTA and CDR2 FQGNSA.

The chain recombines TRBV12-3 or TRBV12-4 with TRBJ2-5; without DNA, the TCRdb call of TRBD2 cannot be checked. The CDR3 consists of 14 residues. CDR3 region: CASSLRRREETQYF.